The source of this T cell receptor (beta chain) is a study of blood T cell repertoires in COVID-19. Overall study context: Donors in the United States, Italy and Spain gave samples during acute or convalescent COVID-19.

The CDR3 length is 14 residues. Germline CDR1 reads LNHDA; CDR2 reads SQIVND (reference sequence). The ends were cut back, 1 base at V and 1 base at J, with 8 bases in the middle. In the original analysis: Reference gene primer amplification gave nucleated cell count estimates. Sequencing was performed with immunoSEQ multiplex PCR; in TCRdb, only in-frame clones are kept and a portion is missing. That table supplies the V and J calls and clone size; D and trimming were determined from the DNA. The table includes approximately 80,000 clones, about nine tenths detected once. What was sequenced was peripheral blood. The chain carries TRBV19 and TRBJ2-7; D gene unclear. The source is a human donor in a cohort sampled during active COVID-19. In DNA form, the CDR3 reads TGTGCCAGTAGTATAGGTCGACTGTCCTACGAGCAGTACTTC. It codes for CASSIGRLSYEQYF. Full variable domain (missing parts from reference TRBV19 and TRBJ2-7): DGGITQSPKYLFRKEGQNVTLSCEQNLNHDAMYWYRQDPGQGLRLIYYSQIVNDFQKGDIAEGYSVSREKKESFPLTVTSAQKNPTAFYLCASSIGRLSYEQYFGPGTRLTVT.